These 26 T cell receptor beta chains share one sample of origin, sequenced in a study of tumor and adjacent non-tumor tissue in lung cancer. This sample's RNA came from whole unsorted tissue. This non-tumor lung sample came from over 3 cm beyond the tumor edge. A modified ARM-PCR protocol with three rounds of nested PCR amplified TCRbeta. TCRdb re-called the multiplex PCR reads through MiXCR, storing one row per CDR3 protein. The table lists about 86,000 distinct CDR3 sequences, roughly 77% of them singletons. Sequencing was done on a sample of distant non-tumor lung tissue. Receptor source: a woman aged 45-60 years with non-small cell lung cancer.

This clonotype is a singleton in its sample. Relative to the germline gene, one junction end is altered; a read error may explain this. The chain carries TRBV6-6 and TRBJ2-3, with TRBD2 identical over 12 bases. The CDR3 totals 18 residues. The V gene's germline CDR1 is MNHNY and CDR2 SVGAGI (reference sequence). The CDR3 DNA reads TGTGTCAGCGGTCTACTTCCATTCGGGACTAGCGGGACAGATACGCAGTATTTT. Protein product: CVSGLLPFGTSGTDTQYF.

In regard to this clonotype: Compared with germline, one end of the junction differs, possibly owing to a read error. The chain is built from TRBV12-3 or TRBV12-4 and TRBJ2-4, with D hard to call. This CDR3 has 14 amino acids. The CDR3 DNA sequence: TGTGCCAGCAGTTTACGGCATGGTTCGAACATTCACTACTTC. Amino acids: CASSLRHGSNIHYF.

This clonotype was recorded a few times. Just one base apart from a much larger clone, this may be a read error. This chain links TRBV10-3 with TRBJ2-5; 7 bases line up with TRBD2. The CDR3 is 15 residues long. The junction had 6 bases not matched to a gene; V was cut back by 3 bases and J by 2 bases. CDR1 and CDR2 from the germline V gene are ENHRY and SYGVKD. The CDR3 loop is CAISDLQGGQETQYF. The CDR3, as DNA: TGTGCCATCAGTGACCTCCAGGGAGGGCAAGAGACCCAGTACTTC.

Regarding this clonotype: This may be a read error: a much more frequent sequence differs by one nucleotide. The chain couples TRBV19 to TRBJ1-1; no definite D call. Germline-derived CDR1 and CDR2 are LNHDA and SQIVND (reference sequence). Deletions cut 5 bases from V and 10 bases from J, with 14 bases between. This CDR3 has 12 residues. CDR3 region: CASSLAPSGAFF. CDR3 bases: TGTGCCAGTAGTCTAGCCCCATCCGGAGCTTTCTTT.

The chain links TRBV6-2 or TRBV6-3 to TRBJ1-1, with D perhaps TRBD1 (6 bases). Trimming removed 2 bases at V and 5 bases at J, with 18 bases between. CDR3 size: 16 residues. CDR1 is MNHEY, CDR2 SVGEGT, per germline. The DNA for the CDR3 is TGTGCCAGCAGTTACGCCACAGGGAACATCGAAACTGAAGCTTTCTTT. Translation: CASSYATGNIETEAFF.

A word on this clonotype: Possible read error: a much larger clone is one base away. The chain has TRBV6-1 and TRBJ1-5, with unresolved D. The germline V gene has CDR1 MNHNS and CDR2 SASEGT. CDR3 size: 16 residues. V was trimmed by 2 bases and J by 7 bases, leaving 18 bases between them. The CDR3 nucleotides read TGTGCCAGCAGTGAAAGGGTCTCCAGTGAGGACCAGCCCCAGCATTTT. Its protein product is CASSERVSSEDQPQHF.

The J gene is TRBJ1-1, the V gene TRBV2; 12 bases align to TRBD1. This CDR3 is 12 amino acids long. Germline V gives CDR1 SNHLY, CDR2 FYNNEI. V lost 9 bases and J lost 4; bases outside the gene matches: 0. The CDR3 sequence: CARGQGATEAFF. CDR3 DNA: TGTGCCAGGGGACAGGGGGCCACTGAAGCTTTCTTT.

This clonotype was detected a few times. The missing conserved phenylalanine or tryptophan at the end of this CDR3 makes a read error likely. The chain joins TRBV6-5 to TRBJ2-1; possible D gene TRBD1, 6 bases. CDR1 MNHEY and CDR2 SVGAGI come from the germline V gene. V shed 6 bases and J shed 4 bases, with 13 bases lying between them. This CDR3 comprises 14 residues. The CDR3 DNA follows: TGTGCCAGCAGACTAGGGACAACTTACAATGAGCAGTTCTTA. Protein sequence: CASRLGTTYNEQFL.

As concerns this clonotype: At one end, the junction sequence differs from germline, possibly due to a read error. The gene calls are TRBV20-1 and TRBJ2-2, with a tentative D call TRBD2 (5 bases). The CDR3 sequence is 12 residues long. Germline loops: CDR1 DFQATT, CDR2 SNEGSKA (reference sequence). CDR3 amino acids: CSASGNTGVLFF. As DNA, the CDR3 is TGCAGTGCTAGTGGAAACACCGGGGTGCTGTTTTTT.

This chain connects TRBV10-2 to TRBJ2-3; D gene uncertain. The CDR3 is made up of 14 amino acids. V gave up 8 bases and J gave up 8 bases, with 20 bases separating them. Looked up from germline, CDR1 is WSHSY and CDR2 is SAAADI. The CDR3 sequence is CASFPDNWLGTQYF. In nucleotides, the CDR3 is TGCGCCAGCTTCCCAGACAACTGGCTGGGTACGCAGTATTTT.

This chain joins TRBV11-2 and TRBJ2-7; either TRBD1 or TRBD2 may fit D (5 bases each). Trimming cost V 0 bases and J 10 bases, with 16 bases left between them. The V gene's germline CDR1 is SGHAT and CDR2 FQNNGV. The CDR3 runs 14 residues. CDR3 region: CASSLETGPGDQYF. As DNA, the CDR3 is TGTGCCAGCAGCTTAGAGACGGGGCCAGGCGATCAGTACTTC.

Worth noting for this clonotype: Likely a read error: the CDR3 ends without its conserved phenylalanine or tryptophan. CDR3: CASSVGMNSGNTIYS. Written as DNA, the CDR3 is TGCGCCAGCAGCGTAGGCATGAACTCTGGAAACACCATATATTCT. This chain connects TRBV11-2 to TRBJ1-3; D ambiguous. There are 15 residues in the CDR3. Germline V gene sequence: CDR1 SGHAT, CDR2 FQNNGV.

This clonotype was seen once. One junction end disagrees with the germline gene, perhaps due to a read error. V and J are TRBV6-2 or TRBV6-3 and TRBJ2-3, with a possible D match to TRBD1 (6 bases). Germline V gene lookup returns CDR1 MNHEY and CDR2 SVGEGT. The CDR3 sequence is 16 residues long. The CDR3 nucleotides read TGTGCCAGCAGTTGGGGGCCAAGCGGAAACACAGATACGCATTATTTT. It codes for CASSWGPSGNTDTHYF.

The chain couples TRBV19 to TRBJ2-1, with 11 bases identical to TRBD2. Germline-derived CDR1 and CDR2 are LNHDA and SQIVND (reference sequence). The trim removed 1 base at V and 10 bases at J, leaving 3 bases unmatched. The CDR3 has 14 amino acids. CDR3 nucleotide sequence: TGTGCCAGTAGTATAGGACTAGCGGGAAGCGAGCAGTTCTTC. It specifies CASSIGLAGSEQFF.

This clonotype was recorded at least ten times. A much larger clone lies one base from this, so it may be a read error. The rearrangement uses TRBV29-1 and TRBJ1-1; possibly TRBD1 for D (6 bases). Germline CDR1 reads SQVTM; CDR2 reads ANQGSEA. Deletions cut 5 bases from V and 6 bases from J, with 13 bases between. This CDR3 is 12 amino acids long. CDR3 sequence: CSVSTGYAEAFF. CDR3 coding DNA: TGCAGCGTTTCAACAGGGTACGCTGAAGCTTTCTTT.

This clonotype was seen repeatedly, ten times or more. This sequence joins TRBV29-1 and TRBJ2-4; the D call may be TRBD1 or TRBD2 (5 bases each). Trimming pared 1 base from V and 2 bases from J, leaving 15 bases between. The CDR3 totals 16 residues. Germline-derived CDR1 and CDR2 are SQVTM and ANQGSEA. As DNA, the CDR3 is TGCAGCGTTGAAGTGGCCTGGGGGTTTTCCAAAAACATTCAGTACTTC. Its translation: CSVEVAWGFSKNIQYF. Supplemented by reference TRBV29-1 and TRBJ2-4, the full variable domain reads SAVISQKPSRDICQRGTSLTIQCQVDSQVTMMFWYRQQPGQSLTLIATANQGSEATYESGFVIDKFPISRPNLTFSTLTVSNMSPEDSSIYLCSVEVAWGFSKNIQYFGAGTRLSVL.

Points on this clonotype: One junction end does not reproduce the germline sequence, and a read error may be involved. The V call is TRBV6-6, the J call TRBJ1-3; TRBD1 aligns across 12 bases. This CDR3 is 17 amino acids long. Per the germline V gene, CDR1 is MNHNY and CDR2 is SVGAGI (reference sequence). The CDR3 region is CVSSFTGTGGSGNTIYF. Written as DNA, the CDR3 is TGTGTCAGCAGTTTTACCGGGACAGGGGGCTCTGGAAACACCATATATTTC.

V is TRBV11-2 and J is TRBJ1-1; 8 nucleotides line up with TRBD1. Looked up from germline, CDR1 is SGHAT and CDR2 is FQNNGV. The CDR3 consists of 15 residues. Losses at the gene ends were 3 bases for V and 8 bases for J; bases not matched to a gene: 11. The CDR3 spells CASSFASRGPREAFF. In nucleotides, the CDR3 is TGTGCCAGCAGCTTCGCTAGCAGGGGGCCACGAGAAGCTTTCTTT.

Worth noting for this clonotype: Possible read error: a much larger clone is one base away. The chain links TRBV28 to TRBJ2-7; D possibly uses TRBD1 or TRBD2 (5 bases each). The CDR3 covers 14 residues. Per the germline V gene, CDR1 is MDHEN and CDR2 is SYDVKM. V lost 5 bases, J lost 6 bases, and 17 bases lay in between. The CDR3 region has the DNA TGTGCCAGCAGTGAGGGGTGCGCCTTCATCGAGCAGTACTTC. Translating gives CASSEGCAFIEQYF.

On this clonotype: A read error may account for a junction end that differs from germline. The V gene is TRBV10-3, the J gene TRBJ2-3; D uncertain. In germline, CDR1 is ENHRY, CDR2 SYGVKD. This CDR3 is built from 16 residues. Here the CDR3 DNA reads TGTGCCACCAGTGACCAAGCCCGGAACAACACAGATACGCAATATTTT. This sequence encodes CATSDQARNNTDTQYF.

The V gene is TRBV7-2, the J gene TRBJ2-7; no firm D call. V dropped 3 bases and J dropped 2 bases, with 23 bases sitting between them. Germline V gene sequence: CDR1 SGHTA, CDR2 FQGNSA. The CDR3 has 18 amino acids. CDR3 nucleotide sequence: TGTGCCAGCAGCTTTGGGCCCCCTGGCGCCACTTCTACCTACGAGCAGTACTTC. It translates to CASSFGPPGATSTYEQYF.

The chain employs TRBV12-1 and TRBJ1-2; the D call of TRBD1 is as the table states it, not checked on the DNA. TRBV12-1 is classified as a pseudogene. This CDR3 has 14 residues. The chain's CDR3 is CTSSRPSGRGGYTF. The CDR3 DNA sequence: TGTACCAGCAGCCGGCCATCGGGGCGCGGTGGCTACACCTTC.

This clonotype came up a few times. Being one base from a much bigger clone, this may be a read error. This chain links TRBV20-1 with TRBJ2-5; D may be TRBD2 (5 bases). The CDR3 runs to 15 residues. Looked up from germline, CDR1 is DFQATT and CDR2 is SNEGSKA (reference sequence). V was clipped by 2 bases and J by 4 bases, with 17 bases between them. The CDR3 sequence is CSARSLTGGLETQYF. For the CDR3, the DNA is TGCAGTGCTAGATCCCTGACTGGCGGGTTAGAGACCCAGTACTTC.

The chain uses TRBV29-1 and TRBJ2-1, with D possibly TRBD2 on 7 matching bases. Trimming removed 4 bases at V and 15 bases at J, with 25 bases between. Germline values: CDR1 SQVTM, CDR2 ANQGSEA. CDR3 length: 14 residues. CDR3 sequence: CSVGSGGQGNERFF. The CDR3, as DNA: TGCAGCGTTGGCTCGGGGGGCCAGGGTAATGAGAGGTTCTTC.

The sample holds one count of this clonotype. Relative to the germline gene, one junction end is altered; a read error may explain this. This chain joins TRBV5-4 and TRBJ2-1; D gene ambiguous. This CDR3 is 12 amino acids long. The germline V gene has CDR1 SGHNT and CDR2 YYREEE (reference sequence). In DNA, the CDR3 is TGTGCCAACAACTTTGGCAACAATGAGCAATTCTTC. Translated, it gives CANNFGNNEQFF.

Remarks on this clonotype: This may stem from a read error, because a much larger clone lies one nucleotide away. CDR3 bases: TGTGCCACCAGTCACTCGATCGGGGGCACCTACGAGCAGTACTTC. Translating gives CATSHSIGGTYEQYF. V usage is TRBV6-5 and J usage is TRBJ2-7; D is perhaps TRBD1 or TRBD2 (6 bases each). Germline CDR1 and CDR2: MNHEY and SVGAGI. The CDR3 is 15 amino acids.